Below are 4 T cell receptor beta chains sequenced from a single sample in a study of OX40 agonist ivuxolimab in advanced cancers. The data were produced by immunoSEQ multiplex PCR, yet TCRdb's version contains in-frame clones alone and is incomplete. In the table there are tens of thousands of clones, more than 85% of which are singletons. The starting material was CD4+ or CD8+ T cells sorted from blood, obtained in a trial of the OX40 agonist ivuxolimab. The receptors were sampled from an adult with an advanced solid tumor such as melanoma, head and neck, liver or kidney cancer.

The V gene is TRBV5-8, the J gene TRBJ1-2; D remains ambiguous. V was shortened by 1 base and J by 2 bases, with 6 bases between the two germline ends. Germline CDR1 SGHTS, CDR2 YDEGEE. The CDR3 covers 13 residues. The CDR3 is CASSLSGNYGYTF. CDR3 bases: TGTGCCAGCAGCTTGTCTGGGAACTATGGCTACACCTTC. The full variable domain, with the rest looked up from reference TRBV5-8 and TRBJ1-2, is EAGVTQSPTHLIKTRGQQATLRCSPISGHTSVYWYQQALGLGLQFLLWYDEGEERNRGNFPPRFSGRQFPNYSSELNVNALELEDSALYLCASSLSGNYGYTFGSGTRLTVV.

The chain couples TRBV7-2 to TRBJ2-5; D could derive from TRBD1 or TRBD2 (5 bases each). This CDR3 spans 14 amino acids. The V gene's germline CDR1 is SGHTA and CDR2 FQGNSA. Trimming took off 6 bases at V and 1 base at J, with 12 bases between the two ends. In DNA form, the CDR3 reads TGTGCCAGCAGGCACTCCGGGACCCAAGAGACCCAGTACTTC. It encodes CASRHSGTQETQYF.

The gene calls are TRBV7-2 and TRBJ1-3; D possibly corresponds to TRBD1 (6 bases). The V and J ends lost 5 bases and 7 bases respectively, with 15 bases between them. Germline-derived CDR1 and CDR2 are SGHTA and FQGNSA. This CDR3 has 14 amino acids. The CDR3 bases are TGTGCCAGCAGCCCGGGGGGGCTTCGGAACACCATATATTTT. Its protein product is CASSPGGLRNTIYF.

V gene TRBV5-1 combines with J gene TRBJ2-7, with D hard to call. The length of the CDR3 is 14 residues. The V and J ends lost 4 bases and 2 bases respectively, with 13 bases between them. Germline CDR1 reads SGHRS; CDR2 reads YFSETQ. CDR3 nucleotide sequence: TGCGCCAGCAGCCAATGGTCCTCCGCCTACGAGCAGTACTTC. The encoded protein is CASSQWSSAYEQYF. Filled out from reference TRBV5-1 and TRBJ2-7, the complete variable domain reads KAGVTQTPRYLIKTRGQQVTLSCSPISGHRSVSWYQQTPGQGLQFLFEYFSETQRNKGNFPGRFSGRQFSNSRSEMNVSTLELGDSALYLCASSQWSSAYEQYFGPGTRLTVT.